Shown below are 8 T cell receptor beta chains from a single sample sequenced in a study of CD8+CD57+ T cells in acquired aplastic anemia. CD8+CD57+ cell expansion, shown by flow cytometry, had occurred in the patients selected for sequencing. Investigators profiled TCR beta VDJ and CDR3 from genomic DNA template. TCRdb recomputed calls from the reads with MiXCR, one row per CDR3 protein. Among fewer than 80,000 distinct CDR3 sequences listed, around 70% were seen once. Sequenced material: sorted CD4+, CD8+, or CD8+CD57+ T cells (not recorded which) from PBMCs. All receptors come from a human donor with aplastic anemia.

The chain links TRBV29-1 to TRBJ2-3; D not resolved. Germline V gives CDR1 SQVTM, CDR2 ANQGSEA. The CDR3 is made up of 13 amino acids. The CDR3 DNA is TGCTCTTCCAGTTTTACGAACACAGATACGCAGTATTTT. Its protein is CSSSFTNTDTQYF.

The chain combines TRBV19 with TRBJ2-7; 8 nucleotides align to TRBD1. Germline CDR1 and CDR2: LNHDA and SQIVND (reference sequence). Trimming at V came to 6 bases and at J to 0 bases, leaving 7 bases not matched to a gene. The CDR3 is made up of 15 amino acids. The CDR3 loop is CASRGTGQGSYEQYF. Written as DNA, the CDR3 is TGTGCCAGTAGAGGAACAGGACAGGGCTCCTACGAGCAGTACTTC.

Only a few counts were recorded for this clonotype. J is TRBJ1-1 and V is TRBV7-2; TRBD1 matches at 8 bases. This CDR3 has 12 residues. The germline CDR1 and CDR2 sequences are SGHTA and FQGNSA. Germline trimming cut 5 bases from V and 8 bases from J; bases unmatched to any gene: 4. This CDR3 is CASSPAGGEAFF. The CDR3 DNA is TGTGCCAGCAGCCCCGCAGGGGGCGAAGCTTTCTTT.

The chain has TRBV7-3 and TRBJ2-7; D unresolved. CDR3 length: 14 residues. Trimming pared 5 bases from V and 6 bases from J, leaving 17 bases between. Per the germline V gene, CDR1 is SGHTA and CDR2 is FQGTGA. Here the CDR3 reads CASSPTGPPLEQYF. CDR3 coding DNA: TGTGCCAGCAGCCCAACTGGGCCTCCTCTCGAGCAGTACTTC.

This clonotype was seen once. The conserved closing phenylalanine or tryptophan is absent in this CDR3, likely reflecting a read error. The V call is TRBV20-1, the J call TRBJ1-1; D is undetermined. The germline V gene encodes CDR1 DFQATT and CDR2 SNEGSKA (reference sequence). The CDR3 is made up of 17 amino acids. V lost 5 bases and J 1 base, leaving 23 bases between the germline ends. The CDR3 DNA is TGCAGTGCTGCCGGATGGGTAAGAGTGGGAACGAACACTGAAGCTTTCCTT. It yields the protein CSAAGWVRVGTNTEAFL.

The V call is TRBV4-3, the J call TRBJ1-1; D unclear. With 2 bases removed from V and 5 bases from J, the gap between germline ends came to 12 bases. The CDR3 has 14 residues. Germline V gene sequence: CDR1 LGHNA, CDR2 YSLEER. This chain's CDR3 is CASSQFHEWTEAFF. In nucleotides, the CDR3 is TGCGCCAGCAGCCAATTCCATGAGTGGACTGAAGCTTTCTTT.

In regard to this clonotype: At one end, the junction sequence differs from germline, possibly due to a read error. V is TRBV15 and J is TRBJ1-6; 8 nucleotides line up with TRBD1. Germline CDR1 and CDR2: LNHNV and YYDKDF (reference sequence). CDR3 size: 19 residues. The CDR3 nucleotides read TGTGCTACCAGCAGAGATCTCCCGGGACAGGACTCCTATAATTCACCCCTCCACTTT. Its translation is CATSRDLPGQDSYNSPLHF.

A few counts support this clonotype. The chain combines TRBV15 with TRBJ1-2; perhaps TRBD1 as D (5 bases). Germline lookup yields CDR1 LNHNV and CDR2 YYDKDF (reference sequence). The CDR3 length is 15 residues. Trimming shortened V by 0 bases and J by 5 bases, and 13 bases separated the two germline ends. CDR3 protein: CATSRDIGERYGYTF. The CDR3 DNA follows: TGTGCCACCAGCAGAGATATAGGGGAGAGGTATGGCTACACCTTC.